This entry is about one T cell receptor beta chain. Only one count was recorded for this clonotype. The antigen it binds to is not known. Per-base qualities were not stored, and no clone one base away is much larger. A single read makes a weak case. The data belong to a study of CD8 T cells in Susac syndrome (dated by TCRdb to the late 2010s). At the level of the whole study: Of the Susac syndrome patients who were sequenced, fewer than 10 were in clinical remission while six had clinically active disease. At blood withdrawal, Susac syndrome patients were either therapy-naive, taking corticosteroids (in some cases with IVIg as well), or taking IVIg alone. The study used repertoire sequencing to test whether antigen drove CD8+ T cell activation and differentiation in Susac syndrome.

V trim: 5 bases; J trim: 7 bases; unmatched bases: 13. The CDR3 measures 17 amino acids from cysteine to phenylalanine. Solely the CDR3 DNA is kept, with 51 bases framed from the first base. CDR1 and CDR2, per the germline V gene (reference sequence), are LNHDA and SQIVND. Beyond this particular receptor, the publication reports: The CD4+ T cell repertoire of patients with Susac syndrome showed no detectable clonal expansion. The study acknowledged that relatively few individuals were included in the TCR sequencing and HLA analysis.

Peripheral blood CD8+ and CD4+ T cells from healthy donors, Susac syndrome patients and multiple sclerosis patients were profiled using high-throughput TCR beta sequencing. Susac syndrome patients met recently defined diagnostic criteria for definite or probable disease. CD8+ TEMRA cells were enriched by FACS, while bulk CD8+ and CD4+ T cells were purified by magnetic negative isolation. Blood was collected in EDTA tubes and processed within 24 hours, with PBMCs isolated through density gradient centrifugation. PBMCs intended for TCR sequencing were cryopreserved in liquid nitrogen and were subsequently thawed in a 37 degrees C water bath. The sorted or isolated CD4+, CD8+ and CD8+ TEMRA cells reached a purity of at least 90%. RNA was extracted with the RNeasy kit and roughly 0.45 to 1 ug was reverse transcribed using random hexamers. The immunoSEQ multiplex PCR assay, covering 54 Vbeta and 13 Jbeta segments, was used to amplify TCR beta CDR3 regions. To correct PCR amplification bias, a synthetic template baseline was used for both primer optimization and computational correction. The paper's processing steps were these. Reads were annotated to V, D and J genes per IMGT and analyzed with immunoSEQ Analyzer, keeping only productive sequences. Clonality was calculated as one minus the Shannon entropy normalized by log2 of the number of productive unique sequences. For each patient and control, public and private clones were evaluated among the 100 most prevalent clones. Clones were defined as Susac-specific if absent from the healthy and MS cohorts, from 900 to 1,200 published viral clones and from other ImmuneACCESS disease sequences. Using fastp at Q25 and MiXCR, TCRdb reprocessed the public reads and kept productive beta chains. A single entry per CDR3 protein holds the most common genes and DNA from its merged rows. The V and J calls come from TCRdb's annotation, not from the publication. The sample contains 180,000 or so distinct CDR3 sequences, around 94% of them found a single time. Jointly, the top ten make up approximately 0.099% of the sample.

The receptor chain draws on TRBV19 and TRBJ1-5; TRBD1 aligns with 11 central bases. This TCR derives from a human donor with Susac syndrome. The specimen sequenced was CD4+ T cells from PBMCs. The CDR3 is CASSGLVGTGGRQPQHF. Here is the DNA: TGTGCCAGTAGTGGATTGGTCGGGACAGGGGGACGGCAGCCCCAGCATTTT.